This T cell receptor beta chain was captured in a study of OX40 agonist ivuxolimab in advanced cancers. At the level of the study: Ivuxolimab, an antibody that agonizes OX40 (CD134), was administered to the patients. Notes on the study in general: Low clonal expansion, among the lowest seen, marked partial responders at 0.1-3.0 mg/kg. It was also the case that some nonresponders had low normalized T-cell clonal expansion. Mean expanded clone counts were higher in CD8+ than CD4+ T cells.

V lost 5 bases and J lost 5; bases outside the gene matches: 11. The CDR3 has 16 residues. Per the germline V gene, CDR1 is SGHAT and CDR2 is FQNNGV. TCRdb's copy holds only in-frame clones and misses some; the assay was immunoSEQ multiplex PCR. The repertoire holds 34,000 or so clones, 81% seen once, with 20% in the top ten. Worth noting for this clone: Its antigen is unidentified.

The sequencing used CD4+ or CD8+ T cells sorted from blood, collected in a trial of the OX40 agonist ivuxolimab. The gene calls are TRBV11-2 and TRBJ2-5; the match to TRBD1 covers 10 bases. This TCR came from an adult with an advanced solid tumor such as melanoma, head and neck, liver or kidney cancer. The CDR3 DNA sequence: TGTGCCAGCAGCATACGACAGGGGGCTGGTGGCGAGACCCAGTACTTC. It specifies CASSIRQGAGGETQYF.